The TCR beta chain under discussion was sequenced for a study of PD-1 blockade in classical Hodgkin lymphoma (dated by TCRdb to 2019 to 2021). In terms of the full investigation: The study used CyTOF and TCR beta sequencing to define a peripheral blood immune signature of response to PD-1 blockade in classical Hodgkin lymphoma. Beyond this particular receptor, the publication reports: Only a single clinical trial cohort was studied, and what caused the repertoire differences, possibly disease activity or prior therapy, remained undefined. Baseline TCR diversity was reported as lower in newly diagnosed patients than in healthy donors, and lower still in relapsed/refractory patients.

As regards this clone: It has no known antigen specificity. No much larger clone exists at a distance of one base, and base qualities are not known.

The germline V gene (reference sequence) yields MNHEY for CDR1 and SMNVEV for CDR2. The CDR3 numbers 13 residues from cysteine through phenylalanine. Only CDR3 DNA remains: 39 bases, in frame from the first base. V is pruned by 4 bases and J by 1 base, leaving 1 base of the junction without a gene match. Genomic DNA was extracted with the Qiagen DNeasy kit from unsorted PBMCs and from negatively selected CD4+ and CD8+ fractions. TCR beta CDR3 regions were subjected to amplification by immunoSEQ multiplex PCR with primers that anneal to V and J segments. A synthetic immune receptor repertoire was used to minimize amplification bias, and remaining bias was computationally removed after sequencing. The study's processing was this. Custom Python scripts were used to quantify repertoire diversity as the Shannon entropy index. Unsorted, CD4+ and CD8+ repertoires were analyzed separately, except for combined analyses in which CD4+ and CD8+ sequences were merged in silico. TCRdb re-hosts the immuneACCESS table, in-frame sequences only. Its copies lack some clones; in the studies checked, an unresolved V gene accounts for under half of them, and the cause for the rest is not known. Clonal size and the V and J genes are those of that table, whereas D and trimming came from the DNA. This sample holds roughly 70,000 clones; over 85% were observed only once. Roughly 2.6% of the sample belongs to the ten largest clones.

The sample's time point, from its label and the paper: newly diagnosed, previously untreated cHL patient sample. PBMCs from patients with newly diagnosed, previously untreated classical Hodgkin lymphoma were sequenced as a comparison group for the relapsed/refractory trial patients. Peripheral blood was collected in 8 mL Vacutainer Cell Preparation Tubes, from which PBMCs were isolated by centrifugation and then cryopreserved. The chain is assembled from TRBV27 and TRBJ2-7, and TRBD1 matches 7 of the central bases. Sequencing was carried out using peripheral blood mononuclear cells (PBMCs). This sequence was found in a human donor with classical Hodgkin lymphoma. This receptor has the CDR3 CASSSTGSYEQYF. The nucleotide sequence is TGTGCCAGCAGTTCGACAGGGTCCTACGAGCAGTACTTC.